A single sample is the source of the 20 T cell receptor beta chains below, sequenced in a study of control samples from healthy donors and cancer patients. Sequencing was performed with immunoSEQ multiplex PCR; in TCRdb, only in-frame clones are kept and a portion is missing. In the table there are under 30,000 clones, 70% to 90% of which are singletons. The specimen was formalin-fixed, paraffin-embedded tissue. The source is a female donor with melanoma.

The chain employs TRBV10-2 and TRBJ2-7; 8 bases are a match to TRBD1. From germline, CDR1 is WSHSY and CDR2 SAAADI. J was trimmed by 4 bases and V by 2 bases; bases with no gene match: 4. The CDR3 sequence is 14 residues long. The CDR3: CASSEGQGPYEQYF. CDR3 nucleotide sequence: TGCGCCAGCAGTGAGGGACAGGGTCCGTACGAGCAGTACTTC.

The V and J genes are TRBV5-1 and TRBJ2-1; 7 nucleotides align to TRBD2. V shed 0 bases, J shed 3 bases, and the junction held 6 bases outside the gene matches. Germline V gene lookup returns CDR1 SGHRS and CDR2 YFSETQ. The CDR3 totals 16 residues. The CDR3 DNA reads TGCGCCAGCAGCTTGGCGGAGGGAGGGTTCTACAATGAGCAGTTCTTC. This gives the protein CASSLAEGGFYNEQFF.

This chain connects TRBV6-5 to TRBJ2-1; D is unclear. V was trimmed by 2 bases and J by 8 bases, leaving 4 bases between them. Per the germline V gene, CDR1 is MNHEY and CDR2 is SVGAGI. The CDR3 totals 11 residues. CDR3 loop: CASSYRDEQFF. The CDR3 DNA sequence: TGTGCCAGCAGTTACAGGGATGAGCAGTTCTTC.

This clone has a single count. This chain joins TRBV5-6 and TRBJ2-1, with D unresolved. Germline CDR1 reads SGHDT; CDR2 reads YYEEEE. Deletions cut 3 bases from V and 7 bases from J, with 8 bases between. The CDR3 totals 12 residues. The CDR3 region is CASSYSRNEQFF. The CDR3 nucleotides read TGTGCCAGCAGCTACTCAAGGAATGAGCAGTTCTTC.

This chain links TRBV10-3 with TRBJ1-1; D unclear. V was clipped by 0 bases and J by 8 bases, with 7 bases between them. CDR3 length: 12 residues. Germline CDR1 ENHRY, CDR2 SYGVKD. CDR3 DNA: TGTGCCATCAGTGAGTCAAGGAGAGAAGCTTTCTTT. Translating it yields CAISESRREAFF.

This chain joins TRBV5-6 and TRBJ2-7; perhaps D is TRBD1 or TRBD2 (5 bases each). The CDR3 consists of 15 residues. The germline V gene has CDR1 SGHDT and CDR2 YYEEEE. V lost 0 bases to trimming and J lost 2 bases, with 12 bases between them. The CDR3 DNA follows: TGTGCCAGCAGCTTGGTGTGGGACCCACCCTACGAGCAGTACTTC. It yields the protein CASSLVWDPPYEQYF. The whole variable domain, filled in from reference TRBV5-6 and TRBJ2-7, reads DAGVTQSPTHLIKTRGQQVTLRCSPKSGHDTVSWYQQALGQGPQFIFQYYEEEERQRGNFPDRFSGHQFPNYSSELNVNALLLGDSALYLCASSLVWDPPYEQYFGPGTRLTVT.

This chain's CDR3 is CASSPGPEDTQYF. As DNA, the CDR3 is TGTGCCAGCAGCCCCGGCCCCGAGGATACGCAGTATTTT. The chain links TRBV7-8 to TRBJ2-3; D gene ambiguous. CDR3 length: 13 amino acids. Trimming took 5 bases from V and 6 from J, leaving 12 bases between them. Germline-derived CDR1 and CDR2 are SGHVS and FQNEAQ.

The rearrangement uses TRBV5-6 and TRBJ1-1, with D uncertain. Trimming stripped 9 bases from V and 3 bases from J, with 12 bases between. Germline CDR1 and CDR2: SGHDT and YYEEEE. This CDR3 has 12 residues. Written as DNA, the CDR3 is TGTGCCACATTCACCCAGGACACTGAAGCTTTCTTT. This translates into CATFTQDTEAFF.

This CDR3 reads CASSARFGSANTGELFF. In DNA form, the CDR3 reads TGTGCCAGCAGCGCTAGGTTTGGCTCCGCGAACACCGGGGAGCTGTTTTTT. J is TRBJ2-2 and V is TRBV7-6; no firm D call. The ends were cut back, 5 bases at V and 0 bases at J, with 16 bases in the middle. Germline CDR1 SGHVS, CDR2 FNYEAQ. The CDR3 extends over 17 amino acids.

J is TRBJ2-1 and V is TRBV4-1, with TRBD1 identical over 7 bases. CDR1 and CDR2 from the germline V gene are MGHRA and YSYEKL. The CDR3 has 14 amino acids. The junction had 6 bases not matched to a gene; V was cut back by 0 bases and J by 10 bases. The CDR3: CASSQDPGTVEQFF. The CDR3 DNA follows: TGCGCCAGCAGCCAAGATCCCGGGACAGTAGAGCAGTTCTTC.

V usage is TRBV27 and J usage is TRBJ2-1; either TRBD1 or TRBD2 may supply D (7 bases each). Trimming took 2 bases from V and 2 from J, leaving 22 bases between them. The germline V gene encodes CDR1 MNHEY and CDR2 SMNVEV (reference sequence). The CDR3 has 19 amino acids. The CDR3 is CASSLRGLASGPPYNEQFF. The CDR3 DNA is TGTGCCAGCAGTTTAAGGGGGCTAGCTAGCGGCCCCCCCTACAATGAGCAGTTCTTC.

The genes are TRBV7-8 and TRBJ2-1, with 10 bases fitting TRBD2. In germline, CDR1 is SGHVS, CDR2 FQNEAQ. V trimming: 5 bases; J trimming: 4 bases; junction bases outside the gene matches: 5. The CDR3 consists of 15 residues. This chain's CDR3 is CASSRAGGVYNEQFF. CDR3 in DNA: TGTGCCAGCAGCCGAGCGGGAGGGGTATACAATGAGCAGTTCTTC.

The chain has TRBV2 and TRBJ1-1; 9 nucleotides agree with TRBD1. Trimming cost V 5 bases and J 2 bases; bases outside gene matches: 12. CDR3 length: 17 amino acids. Looked up from germline, CDR1 is SNHLY and CDR2 is FYNNEI. The CDR3 loop reads CASSHSLWGQGNTEAFF. DNA for the CDR3: TGTGCCAGCAGTCACTCATTGTGGGGACAGGGAAACACTGAAGCTTTCTTT.

CDR3 coding DNA: TGTGCCAGCAGTGAAGCGACGGGACAGACCTATGGCTACACCTTC. It encodes CASSEATGQTYGYTF. The gene calls are TRBV6-1 and TRBJ1-2; 7 bases map to TRBD1. J was trimmed by 4 bases and V by 0 bases; bases with no gene match: 5. The CDR3 spans 15 residues. In germline, CDR1 is MNHNS, CDR2 SASEGT.

This rearrangement joins TRBV15 to TRBJ2-2; no firm D call. Germline CDR1 LNHNV, CDR2 YYDKDF (reference sequence). The CDR3 length is 12 residues. The V and J ends lost 2 bases and 6 bases respectively, with 4 bases between them. CDR3: CATSRLSGELFF. The CDR3 DNA is TGTGCCACCAGCAGATTGTCCGGGGAGCTGTTTTTT.

The rearrangement uses TRBV11-3 and TRBJ1-1; TRBD1 aligns across 7 bases. Losses at the gene ends were 5 bases for V and 4 bases for J; bases not matched to a gene: 7. The CDR3 consists of 14 residues. CDR1 is SGHNT and CDR2 is YENEEA in the germline V gene. In nucleotides, the CDR3 is TGTGCCAGCAGCGCCAGGGGGTCTAGCACTGAAGCTTTCTTT. It yields the protein CASSARGSSTEAFF.

The chain combines TRBV18 with TRBJ1-1; 8 bases line up with TRBD1. Germline trimming cut 0 bases from V and 4 bases from J; bases unmatched to any gene: 4. The germline V gene encodes CDR1 KGHSH and CDR2 LQKENI. CDR3 length: 15 residues. The DNA of the CDR3 is TGTGCCAGCTCACCACCGTCGGACAGGGTCACTGAAGCTTTCTTT. Translated: CASSPPSDRVTEAFF.

The chain is built from TRBV18 and TRBJ1-1; 7 nucleotides align to TRBD1. V lost 2 bases, J lost 7 bases, and 1 base stayed unmatched. CDR1 is KGHSH, CDR2 LQKENI, per germline. The CDR3 spans 12 residues. CDR3 sequence reads: CASSPRDSEAFF. The CDR3 nucleotides are TGTGCCAGCTCACCAAGGGACAGTGAAGCTTTCTTT.

The rearrangement joins TRBV3-1 (or the pseudogene TRBV3-2) to TRBJ2-5, with 8 bases fitting TRBD1. Trimming took 1 base from V and 1 from J; bases not matched to a gene: 8. CDR1 and CDR2 from the germline V gene are LGHDT and YNNKEL (reference sequence). The CDR3 consists of 17 residues. CDR3 in DNA: TGTGCCAGCAGCCAAGGTGTCGTGGGGACAGGCCAAGAGACCCAGTACTTC. This codes for CASSQGVVGTGQETQYF.

This chain connects TRBV5-1 to TRBJ2-7; tentatively, D is TRBD1 (6 bases). Germline CDR1 is SGHRS and CDR2 is YFSETQ. Trimming left V 0 bases short and J 0 bases short, with 7 bases between. CDR3 length equals 14 residues. CDR3 residues: CASSLGDNSYEQYF. CDR3 bases: TGCGCCAGCAGCTTGGGGGACAACTCCTACGAGCAGTACTTC. The full variable domain, with the rest looked up from reference TRBV5-1 and TRBJ2-7, is KAGVTQTPRYLIKTRGQQVTLSCSPISGHRSVSWYQQTPGQGLQFLFEYFSETQRNKGNFPGRFSGRQFSNSRSEMNVSTLELGDSALYLCASSLGDNSYEQYFGPGTRLTVT.